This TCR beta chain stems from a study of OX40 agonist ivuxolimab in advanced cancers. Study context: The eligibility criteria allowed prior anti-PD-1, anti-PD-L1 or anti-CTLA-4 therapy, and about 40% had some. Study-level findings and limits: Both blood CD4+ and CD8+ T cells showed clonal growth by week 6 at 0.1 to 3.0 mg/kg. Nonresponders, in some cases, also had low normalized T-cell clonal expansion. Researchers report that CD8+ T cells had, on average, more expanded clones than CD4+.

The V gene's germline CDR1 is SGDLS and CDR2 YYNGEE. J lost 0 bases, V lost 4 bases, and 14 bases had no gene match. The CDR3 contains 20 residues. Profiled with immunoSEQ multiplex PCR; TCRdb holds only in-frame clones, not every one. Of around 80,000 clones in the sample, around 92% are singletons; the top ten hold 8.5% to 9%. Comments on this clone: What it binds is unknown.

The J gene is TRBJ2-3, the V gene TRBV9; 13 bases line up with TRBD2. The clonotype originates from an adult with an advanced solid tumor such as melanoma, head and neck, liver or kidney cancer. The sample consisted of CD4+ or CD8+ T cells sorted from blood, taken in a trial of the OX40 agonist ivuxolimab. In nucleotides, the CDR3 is TGTGCCAGCAGCCATCCCGTTACTAGCGGGGGGGCTACTAGCACAGATACGCAGTATTTT. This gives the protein CASSHPVTSGGATSTDTQYF.